This T cell receptor (beta chain) is drawn from a study of CD8+ T cells in alopecia areata. Overall study context: The drug, oral tofacitinib, was given to treated patients at 5 to 10 mg twice daily. For 6 to 18 months, tofacitinib was taken, and 6 months off drug followed.

Remarks on this clone: Its antigen is unidentified.

The CDR3 has 14 amino acids. V was pared by 6 bases and J by 7 bases, with 16 bases between. Per the germline V gene, CDR1 is MNHEY and CDR2 is SVGAGI. Treatment given: oral pan-JAK inhibitor, 5-10 mg twice daily. General study points: In scalp and blood during tofacitinib, many expanded lesional clones persisted.

Following RNA extraction, reverse transcription yielded cDNA that acted as the sequencing template. Generated by immunoSEQ multiplex PCR, the TCRdb table keeps only in-frame clones and is missing some. The sample includes about 270,000 clones, 60% seen only once; the top ten take 0.75% to 0.95%. The chain carries TRBV6-5 and TRBJ1-5; D is unresolved. This clonotype was obtained from a human donor with alopecia areata. The sequences come from CD4+ T cells sorted from blood, collected between weeks 51 and 54, from a patient treated with tofacitinib. CDR3 DNA sequence: TGTGCCAGCAGGCCGGCGGGGAAGGGACAGCCCCAGCATTTT. As protein: CASRPAGKGQPQHF.